This is a list of T cell receptor beta chains from one sample in a study of CD8+ T cells in alopecia areata. The protocol was immunoSEQ multiplex PCR, while the TCRdb copy is restricted to in-frame clones and leaves out a portion. The table includes about 64,000 clones, roughly 50% detected once. Here the sequenced sample was CD8+ T cells sorted from blood, taken at approximately week 36, from a patient treated with tofacitinib. The receptors were gathered from a human donor with alopecia areata. Each CDR3 is given with its conserved first and last residue. Fields, in order: V gene, J gene, D gene, clone size, CDR3 protein, CDR3 DNA. D genes are given only for firm matches. Rows give clone size only sometimes, using once, few, many, or a class for an expanded clone.

TRBV6-5	TRBJ2-5	TRBD2	NA	CASSYEGLGSQETQYF	TGTGCCAGCAGTTACGAAGGACTAGGGTCACAAGAGACCCAGTACTTC
TRBV5-6	TRBJ2-4	NA	NA	CASSLAGGNIQYF	TGTGCCAGCAGCTTGGCCGGAGGGAACATTCAGTACTTC
TRBV4-2	TRBJ2-5	NA	few	CASSPGQRIVVETQYF	TGTGCCAGCAGCCCAGGCCAGCGAATCGTTGTAGAGACCCAGTACTTC
TRBV10-3	TRBJ2-3	NA	NA	CAISVETNDGGTDTQYF	TGTGCCATCAGTGTAGAGACAAATGATGGGGGCACAGATACGCAGTATTTT
TRBV7-9	TRBJ2-3	TRBD2	few	CASRKGEGFPDTQYF	TGTGCCAGCAGAAAAGGGGAGGGATTCCCAGATACGCAGTATTTT
TRBV7-2	TRBJ2-1	TRBD2	NA	CASSLGLAGVF	TGTGCCAGCAGCTTAGGACTAGCCGGGGTCTTC
TRBV28	TRBJ2-5	NA	NA	CASSQGYQETQYF	TGTGCCAGCAGCCAGGGGTACCAAGAGACCCAGTACTTC
TRBV2	TRBJ2-5	NA	NA	CASSDVETQYF	TGTGCCAGCTCAGACGTGGAGACCCAGTACTTC
TRBV30	TRBJ1-5	TRBD1	NA	CAWSPTGSQPQHF	TGTGCCTGGAGCCCGACAGGGTCTCAGCCCCAGCATTTT
TRBV7-9	TRBJ1-1	NA	NA	CASIQPGVEAFF	TGTGCCAGCATCCAACCGGGGGTTGAGGCTTTCTTT
TRBV4-2	TRBJ2-7	TRBD2	NA	CASSQSRGGVREQYF	TGTGCCAGCAGCCAGTCCCGGGGAGGGGTTCGCGAGCAGTACTTC
TRBV5-6	TRBJ2-7	TRBD1	NA	CASSFGTGVREQYF	TGTGCCAGCAGCTTCGGGACAGGGGTGAGAGAGCAGTACTTC
TRBV7-9	TRBJ1-2	NA	NA	CASSSGIYGYTF	TGTGCCAGCAGCTCAGGGATCTATGGCTACACCTTC
TRBV7-9	TRBJ2-7	TRBD1	NA	CASSLTGGADEQYF	TGTGCCAGCAGCTTGACAGGGGGCGCCGACGAGCAGTACTTC
TRBV29-1	TRBJ2-3	NA	few	CSVEFTSTDTQYF	TGCAGCGTCGAGTTTACTAGCACAGATACGCAGTATTTT
TRBV30	TRBJ1-2	NA	few	CAYQSRDMNYGYTF	TGTGCCTACCAAAGCCGGGACATGAACTATGGCTACACCTTC
TRBV4-2	TRBJ2-3	NA	NA	CASSQGGDTQYF	TGTGCCAGCAGCCAAGGAGGTGATACGCAGTATTTT
TRBV9	TRBJ2-1	NA	few	CASGAAAYNEQFF	TGTGCCAGCGGCGCAGCGGCCTACAATGAGCAGTTCTTC
TRBV6-5	TRBJ2-7	NA	few	CASMRGSYEQYF	TGTGCCAGCATGAGGGGCTCCTACGAGCAGTACTTC
TRBV7-9	TRBJ1-4	NA	NA	CASSPPDTTNEKLFF	TGTGCCAGCAGTCCCCCGGACACCACTAATGAAAAACTGTTTTTT
TRBV7-2	TRBJ2-7	NA	few	CASSPRHHEQYF	TGTGCCAGCAGCCCGAGACACCACGAGCAGTACTTC
TRBV7-8	TRBJ1-4	NA	NA	CASSFGDGLENEKLFF	TGTGCCAGCAGCTTTGGGGACGGACTGGAGAATGAAAAACTGTTTTTT